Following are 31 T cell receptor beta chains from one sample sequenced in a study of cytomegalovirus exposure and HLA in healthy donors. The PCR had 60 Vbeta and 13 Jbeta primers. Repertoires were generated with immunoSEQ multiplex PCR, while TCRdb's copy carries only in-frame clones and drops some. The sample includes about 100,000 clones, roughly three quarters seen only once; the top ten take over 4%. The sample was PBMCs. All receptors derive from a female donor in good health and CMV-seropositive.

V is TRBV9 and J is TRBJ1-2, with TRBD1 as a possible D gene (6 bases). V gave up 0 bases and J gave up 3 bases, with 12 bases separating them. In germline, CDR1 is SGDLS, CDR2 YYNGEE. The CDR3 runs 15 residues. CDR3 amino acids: CASSVGRHRDYGYTF. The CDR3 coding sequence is TGTGCCAGCAGCGTAGGGCGGCACAGGGACTATGGCTACACCTTC.

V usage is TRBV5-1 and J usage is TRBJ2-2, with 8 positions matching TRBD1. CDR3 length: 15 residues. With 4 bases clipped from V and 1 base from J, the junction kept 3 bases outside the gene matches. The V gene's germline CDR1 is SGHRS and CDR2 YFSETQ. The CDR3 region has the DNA TGCGCCAGCAGCCCAGGACAGGGGAACACCGGGGAGCTGTTTTTT. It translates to CASSPGQGNTGELFF.

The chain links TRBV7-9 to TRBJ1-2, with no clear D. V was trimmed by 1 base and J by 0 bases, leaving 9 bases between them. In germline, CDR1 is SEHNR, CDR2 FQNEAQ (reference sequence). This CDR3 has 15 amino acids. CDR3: CASSLGQAPNYGYTF. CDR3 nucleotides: TGTGCCAGCAGCTTAGGTCAGGCCCCTAACTATGGCTACACCTTC.

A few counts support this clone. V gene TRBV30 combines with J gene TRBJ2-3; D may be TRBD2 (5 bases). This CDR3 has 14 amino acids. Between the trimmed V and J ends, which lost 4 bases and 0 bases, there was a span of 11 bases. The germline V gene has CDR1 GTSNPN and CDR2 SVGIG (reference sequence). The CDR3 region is CAWNVAGSTDTQYF. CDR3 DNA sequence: TGTGCCTGGAATGTGGCGGGCAGCACAGATACGCAGTATTTT.

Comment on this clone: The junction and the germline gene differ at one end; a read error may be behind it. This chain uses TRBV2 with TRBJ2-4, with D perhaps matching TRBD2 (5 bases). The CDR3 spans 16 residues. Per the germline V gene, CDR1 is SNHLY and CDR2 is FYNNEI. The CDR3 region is CASSERAPLAKNSQYF. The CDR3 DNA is TGTGCCAGCAGTGAACGGGCCCCGCTAGCCAAAAACAGTCAGTACTTC.

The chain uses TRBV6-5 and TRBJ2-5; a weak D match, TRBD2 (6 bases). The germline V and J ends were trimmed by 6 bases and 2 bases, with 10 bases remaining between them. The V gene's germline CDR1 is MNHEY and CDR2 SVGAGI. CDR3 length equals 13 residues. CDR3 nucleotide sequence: TGTGCCAGCAGAACGGGAGTTCAAGAGACCCAGTACTTC. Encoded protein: CASRTGVQETQYF.

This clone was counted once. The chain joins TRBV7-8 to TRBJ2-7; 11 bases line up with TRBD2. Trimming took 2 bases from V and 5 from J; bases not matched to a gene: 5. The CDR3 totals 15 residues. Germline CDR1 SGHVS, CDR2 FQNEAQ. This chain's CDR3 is CASSLSTSGINEQYF. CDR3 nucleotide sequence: TGTGCCAGCAGCTTATCGACTAGCGGGATAAACGAGCAGTACTTC. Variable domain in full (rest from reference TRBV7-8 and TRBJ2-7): GAGVSQSPRYKVAKRGQDVALRCDPISGHVSLFWYQQALGQGPEFLTYFQNEAQLDKSGLPSDRFFAERPEGSVSTLKIQRTQQEDSAVYLCASSLSTSGINEQYFGPGTRLTVT.

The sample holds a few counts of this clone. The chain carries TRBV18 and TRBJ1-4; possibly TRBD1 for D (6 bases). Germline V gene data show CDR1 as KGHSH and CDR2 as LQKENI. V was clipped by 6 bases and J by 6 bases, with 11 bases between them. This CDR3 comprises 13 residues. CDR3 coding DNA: TGTGCCAGCTCCCAAGGGGGTTATGAAAAACTGTTTTTT. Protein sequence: CASSQGGYEKLFF.

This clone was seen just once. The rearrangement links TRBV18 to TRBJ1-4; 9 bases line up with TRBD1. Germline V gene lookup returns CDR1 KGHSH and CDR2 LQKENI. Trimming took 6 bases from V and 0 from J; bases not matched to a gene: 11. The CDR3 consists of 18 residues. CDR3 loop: CASSLRGTGLATNEKLFF. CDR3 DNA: TGTGCCAGCTCCCTCCGTGGGACAGGGTTAGCAACTAATGAAAAACTGTTTTTT.

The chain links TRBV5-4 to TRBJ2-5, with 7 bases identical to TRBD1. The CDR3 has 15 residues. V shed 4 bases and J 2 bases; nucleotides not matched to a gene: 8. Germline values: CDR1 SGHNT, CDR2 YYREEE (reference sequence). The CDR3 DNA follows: TGTGCCAGCAGCGAGACAGGGTTCGGACAAGAGACCCAGTACTTC. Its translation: CASSETGFGQETQYF. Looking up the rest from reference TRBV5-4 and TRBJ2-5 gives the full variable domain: ETGVTQSPTHLIKTRGQQVTLRCSSQSGHNTVSWYQQALGQGPQFIFQYYREEENGRGNFPPRFSGLQFPNYSSELNVNALELDDSALYLCASSETGFGQETQYFGPGTRLLVL.

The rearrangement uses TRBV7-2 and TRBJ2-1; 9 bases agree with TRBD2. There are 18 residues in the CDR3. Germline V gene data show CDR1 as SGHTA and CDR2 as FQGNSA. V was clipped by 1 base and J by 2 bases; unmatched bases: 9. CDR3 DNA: TGTGCCAGCAGCTTAGTTCCTAGCGGGGACCTCCCCTACAATGAGCAGTTCTTC. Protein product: CASSLVPSGDLPYNEQFF.

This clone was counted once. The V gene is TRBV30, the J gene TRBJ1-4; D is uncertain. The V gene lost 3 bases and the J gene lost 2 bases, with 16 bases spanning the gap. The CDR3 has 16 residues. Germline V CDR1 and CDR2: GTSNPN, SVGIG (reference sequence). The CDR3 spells CAWRPVARGTNEKLFF. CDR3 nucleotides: TGTGCCTGGAGGCCCGTCGCCCGGGGTACTAATGAAAAACTGTTTTTT.

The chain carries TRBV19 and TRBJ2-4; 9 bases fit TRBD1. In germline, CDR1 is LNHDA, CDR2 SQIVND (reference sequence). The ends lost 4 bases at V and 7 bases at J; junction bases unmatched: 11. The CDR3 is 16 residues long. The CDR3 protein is CASSTRTGAISNIQYF. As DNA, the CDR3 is TGTGCCAGTAGTACGAGGACAGGGGCAATCTCGAACATTCAGTACTTC. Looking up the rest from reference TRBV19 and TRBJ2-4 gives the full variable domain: DGGITQSPKYLFRKEGQNVTLSCEQNLNHDAMYWYRQDPGQGLRLIYYSQIVNDFQKGDIAEGYSVSREKKESFPLTVTSAQKNPTAFYLCASSTRTGAISNIQYFGAGTRLSVL.

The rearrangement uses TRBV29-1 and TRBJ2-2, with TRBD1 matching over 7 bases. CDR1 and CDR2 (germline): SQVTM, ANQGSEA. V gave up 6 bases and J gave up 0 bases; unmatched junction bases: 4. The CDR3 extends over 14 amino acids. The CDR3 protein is CSVPTGANTGELFF. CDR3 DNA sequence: TGCAGCGTCCCTACAGGGGCGAACACCGGGGAGCTGTTTTTT.

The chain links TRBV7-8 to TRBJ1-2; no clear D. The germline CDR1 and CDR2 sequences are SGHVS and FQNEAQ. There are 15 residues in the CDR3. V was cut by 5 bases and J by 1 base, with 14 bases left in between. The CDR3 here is CASSLGRGSNYGYTF. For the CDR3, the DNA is TGTGCCAGCAGCCTTGGTCGTGGCAGTAACTATGGCTACACCTTC.

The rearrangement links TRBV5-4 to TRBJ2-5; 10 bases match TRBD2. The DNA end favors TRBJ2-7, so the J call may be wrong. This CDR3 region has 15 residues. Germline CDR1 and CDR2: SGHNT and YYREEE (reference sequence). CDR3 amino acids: CASSEGLAVTYEQYF. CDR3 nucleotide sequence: TGTGCCAGCAGCGAAGGACTAGCGGTTACCTACGAGCAGTACTTC.

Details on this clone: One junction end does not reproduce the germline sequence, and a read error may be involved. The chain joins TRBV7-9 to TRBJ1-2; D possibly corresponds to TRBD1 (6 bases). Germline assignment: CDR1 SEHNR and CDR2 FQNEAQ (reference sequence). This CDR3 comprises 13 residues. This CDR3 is CSSSFGQNYGYTF. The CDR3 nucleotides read TGTTCCAGCAGCTTTGGACAGAACTATGGCTACACCTTC.

The chain's CDR3 is CAWSVLRGRDTEAFF. The DNA of the CDR3 is TGTGCCTGGAGTGTACTTCGGGGGAGGGACACTGAAGCTTTCTTT. V and J are TRBV30 and TRBJ1-1; D might be TRBD1 (5 bases). CDR1 is GTSNPN, CDR2 SVGIG, per germline (reference sequence). The CDR3 runs to 15 residues. The V end lost 0 bases, the J end lost 3 bases, and 14 bases lay between the germline ends.

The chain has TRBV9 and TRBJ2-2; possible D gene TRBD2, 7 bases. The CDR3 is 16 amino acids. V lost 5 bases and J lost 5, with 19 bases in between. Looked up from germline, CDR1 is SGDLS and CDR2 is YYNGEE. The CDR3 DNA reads TGTGCCAGCAGATCTTCTGGGGGGGCGCGAACCGGGGAGCTGTTTTTT. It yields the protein CASRSSGGARTGELFF.

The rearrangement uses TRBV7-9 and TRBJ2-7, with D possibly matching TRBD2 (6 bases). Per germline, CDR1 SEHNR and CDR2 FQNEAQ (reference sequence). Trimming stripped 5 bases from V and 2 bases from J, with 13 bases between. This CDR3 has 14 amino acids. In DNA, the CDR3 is TGTGCCAGCAGCCCCCAGCGGGTCCCCTACGAGCAGTACTTC. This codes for CASSPQRVPYEQYF.

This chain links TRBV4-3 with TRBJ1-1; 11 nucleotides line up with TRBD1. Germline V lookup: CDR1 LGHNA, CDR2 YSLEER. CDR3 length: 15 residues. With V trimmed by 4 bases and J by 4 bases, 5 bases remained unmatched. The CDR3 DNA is TGCGCCAGCAGCCTGGACAGGGGGCCCGGCACTGAAGCTTTCTTT. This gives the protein CASSLDRGPGTEAFF.

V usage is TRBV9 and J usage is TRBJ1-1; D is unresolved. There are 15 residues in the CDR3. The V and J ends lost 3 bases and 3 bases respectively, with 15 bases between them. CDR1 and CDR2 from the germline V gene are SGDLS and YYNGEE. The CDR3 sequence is CASSAEEGEHTEAFF. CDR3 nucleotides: TGTGCCAGCAGCGCCGAGGAGGGAGAGCACACTGAAGCTTTCTTT.

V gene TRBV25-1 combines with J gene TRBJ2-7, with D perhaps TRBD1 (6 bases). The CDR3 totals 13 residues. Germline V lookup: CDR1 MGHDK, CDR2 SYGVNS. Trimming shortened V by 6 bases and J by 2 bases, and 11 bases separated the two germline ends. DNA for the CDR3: TGTGCCAGCAGGCAGGGGTCTGCCTACGAGCAGTACTTC. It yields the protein CASRQGSAYEQYF.

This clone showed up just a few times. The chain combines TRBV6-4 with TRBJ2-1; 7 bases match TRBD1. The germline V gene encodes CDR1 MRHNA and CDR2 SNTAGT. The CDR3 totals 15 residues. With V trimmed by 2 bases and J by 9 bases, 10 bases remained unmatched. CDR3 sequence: CASSDGDRDVGEQFF. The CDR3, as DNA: TGTGCCAGCAGTGACGGAGACAGGGATGTGGGTGAGCAGTTCTTC.

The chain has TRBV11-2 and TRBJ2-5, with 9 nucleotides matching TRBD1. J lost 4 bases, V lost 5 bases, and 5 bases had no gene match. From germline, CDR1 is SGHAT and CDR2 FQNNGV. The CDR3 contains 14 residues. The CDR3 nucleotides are TGTGCCAGCAGCCCCGGGACAGGGCTAGAGACCCAGTACTTC. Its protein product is CASSPGTGLETQYF.

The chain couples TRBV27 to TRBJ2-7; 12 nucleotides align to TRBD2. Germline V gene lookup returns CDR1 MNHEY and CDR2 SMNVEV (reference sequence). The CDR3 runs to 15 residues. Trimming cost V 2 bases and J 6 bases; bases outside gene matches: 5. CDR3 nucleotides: TGTGCCAGCAGTTTACTAGCGGGAGGGAATAGCGAGCAGTACTTC. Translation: CASSLLAGGNSEQYF.

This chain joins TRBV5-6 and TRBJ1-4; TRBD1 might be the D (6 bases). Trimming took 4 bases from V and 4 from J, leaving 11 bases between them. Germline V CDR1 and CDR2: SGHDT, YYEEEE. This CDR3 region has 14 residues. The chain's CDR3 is CASSRTGNNEKLFF. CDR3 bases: TGTGCCAGCAGCCGAACAGGGAATAATGAAAAACTGTTTTTT. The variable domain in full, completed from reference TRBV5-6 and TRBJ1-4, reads DAGVTQSPTHLIKTRGQQVTLRCSPKSGHDTVSWYQQALGQGPQFIFQYYEEEERQRGNFPDRFSGHQFPNYSSELNVNALLLGDSALYLCASSRTGNNEKLFFGSGTQLSVL.

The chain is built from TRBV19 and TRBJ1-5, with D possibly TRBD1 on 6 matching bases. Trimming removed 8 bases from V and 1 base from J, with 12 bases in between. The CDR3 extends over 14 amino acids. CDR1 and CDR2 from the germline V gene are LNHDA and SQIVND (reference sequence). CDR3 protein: CASFQQGSNQPQHF. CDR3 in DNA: TGTGCCAGTTTCCAACAGGGAAGCAATCAGCCCCAGCATTTT.

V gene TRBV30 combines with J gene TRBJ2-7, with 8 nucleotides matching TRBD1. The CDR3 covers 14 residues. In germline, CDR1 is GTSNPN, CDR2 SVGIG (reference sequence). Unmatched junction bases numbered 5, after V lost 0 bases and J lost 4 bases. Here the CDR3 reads CAWSVLRGPYEQYF. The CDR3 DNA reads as TGTGCCTGGAGTGTACTCAGGGGGCCGTACGAGCAGTACTTC.

The CDR3 is CASSSGYSYEQYF. In nucleotides, the CDR3 is TGTGCCAGCAGCTCGGGTTACTCCTACGAGCAGTACTTC. The chain combines TRBV7-9 with TRBJ2-5; D uncertain. The end of the DNA fits TRBJ2-7 better, so the J call may be wrong. Looked up from germline, CDR1 is SEHNR and CDR2 is FQNEAQ (reference sequence). The CDR3 is 13 amino acids.

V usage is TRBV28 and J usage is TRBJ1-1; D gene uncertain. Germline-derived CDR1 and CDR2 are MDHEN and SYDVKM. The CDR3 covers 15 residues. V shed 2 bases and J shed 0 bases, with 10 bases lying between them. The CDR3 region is CASSLGRAVNTEAFF. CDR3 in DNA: TGTGCCAGCAGTTTAGGGAGGGCGGTGAACACTGAAGCTTTCTTT.